Presented here are 27 T cell receptor beta chains from one specimen sequenced in a study of shared clonotypes between healthy human individuals. TCRdb keeps only in-frame clones here, not all; method: immunoSEQ multiplex PCR. Among 650,000 to 800,000 clones listed, over 55% were seen once. The sequencing input was memory CD4+ T cells sorted from blood. As to subset: CD45RA-negative fraction. All receptors derive from a woman aged 25 to 39 in good health.

This clone has just one count. Other nucleotide sequences from this sample produce the same CDR3. The chain has TRBV5-1 and TRBJ2-7; TRBD1 matches at 10 bases. V was pared by 4 bases and J by 7 bases, with 8 bases of the junction left unmatched. Per the germline V gene, CDR1 is SGHRS and CDR2 is YFSETQ. CDR3 length equals 14 residues. CDR3 nucleotide sequence: TGCGCCAGCAGCCCGGGACAGGGGATCAGGGAGCAGTACTTC. The encoded protein is CASSPGQGIREQYF.

The CDR3 is CASSSPTGISSGANVLTF. The CDR3 bases are TGTGCCAGCAGTTCCCCGACAGGGATTTCGTCTGGGGCCAACGTCCTGACTTTC. V usage is TRBV28 and J usage is TRBJ2-6; 7 positions match TRBD1. Germline CDR1 reads MDHEN; CDR2 reads SYDVKM. J lost 1 base, V lost 4 bases, and 10 bases had no gene match. The CDR3 sequence is 18 residues long. Complete variable domain (other parts from reference TRBV28 and TRBJ2-6): DVKVTQSSRYLVKRTGEKVFLECVQDMDHENMFWYRQDPGLGLRLIYFSYDVKMKEKGDIPEGYSVSREKKERFSLILESASTNQTSMYLCASSSPTGISSGANVLTFGAGSRLTVL.

The V call is TRBV28, the J call TRBJ1-1; D call uncertain. With 5 bases removed from V and 1 base from J, the gap between germline ends came to 8 bases. CDR1 and CDR2 from the germline V gene are MDHEN and SYDVKM. The CDR3 sequence is 13 residues long. The CDR3 loop reads CASSQDGNTEAFF. CDR3 bases: TGTGCCAGCAGTCAGGACGGGAACACTGAAGCTTTCTTT.

For this clone: Other DNA sequences from this sample encode an identical CDR3 as well. The rearrangement joins TRBV5-1 to TRBJ2-5; D gene unclear. The CDR3 runs to 14 residues. Germline CDR1 and CDR2: SGHRS and YFSETQ. With 1 base removed from V and 5 bases from J, the gap between germline ends came to 12 bases. CDR3 sequence: CASSLLTAQETQYF. In DNA form, the CDR3 reads TGCGCCAGCAGCTTGCTGACCGCTCAGGAGACCCAGTACTTC.

The CDR3 region is CACATGYPNEQYF. DNA of the CDR3: TGTGCCTGTGCTACCGGATACCCCAACGAGCAGTACTTC. This chain connects TRBV30 to TRBJ2-5; D remains ambiguous. The J call is doubtful: the DNA matches TRBJ2-7 better. Germline CDR1 reads GTSNPN; CDR2 reads SVGIG (reference sequence). The CDR3 loop spans 13 amino acids.

The chain joins TRBV5-1 to TRBJ2-5; perhaps TRBD1 as D (5 bases). Per the germline V gene, CDR1 is SGHRS and CDR2 is YFSETQ. The CDR3 length is 14 residues. Trimming removed 2 bases from V and 4 bases from J, with 12 bases in between. The CDR3 is CASSFGAASETQYF. The CDR3, as DNA: TGCGCCAGCAGCTTTGGGGCGGCATCAGAGACCCAGTACTTC.

In its sample, this clone was seen once. The rearrangement uses TRBV28 and TRBJ1-1; no definite D call. The CDR3 has 11 residues. Germline values: CDR1 MDHEN, CDR2 SYDVKM. V gave up 6 bases and J gave up 2 bases, with 4 bases separating them. The CDR3 reads CASRHNTEAFF. The CDR3 coding sequence is TGTGCCAGCAGGCACAACACTGAAGCTTTCTTT.

The V and J genes are TRBV23-1 and TRBJ1-2, with 7 positions matching TRBD1. TRBV23-1 is noted as an ORF with a role that remains uncertain. The CDR3 totals 14 residues. The V gene end was trimmed by 3 bases and the J gene end by 4 bases; junction bases not matched to a gene: 5. The DNA of the CDR3 is TGCGCCAGCAGTCATGGGTGGGACAGCTATGGCTACACCTTC. Amino acids: CASSHGWDSYGYTF.

Only one count was recorded for this clone. The chain links TRBV28 to TRBJ1-5; 10 bases fit TRBD1. V shed 4 bases, J shed 4 bases, and the junction held 10 bases outside the gene matches. The CDR3 loop spans 17 amino acids. Per the germline V gene, CDR1 is MDHEN and CDR2 is SYDVKM. The CDR3 DNA follows: TGTGCCAGCAGTTCCAGGACAGGGGGAGGGGTAAATCAGCCCCAGCATTTT. Encoded protein: CASSSRTGGGVNQPQHF.

This clone showed up just a few times. Other DNA sequences in the same sample also yield this CDR3. The V call is TRBV5-6, the J call TRBJ1-2, with 7 bases aligning to TRBD1. This CDR3 is built from 13 residues. The junction had 2 bases not matched to a gene; V was cut back by 2 bases and J by 4 bases. The germline CDR1 and CDR2 sequences are SGHDT and YYEEEE. Written as DNA, the CDR3 is TGTGCCAGCAGCTTCCGACAGGGCTATGGCTACACCTTC. It translates to CASSFRQGYGYTF.

About this clone itself: This sample also contains other DNA sequences that code for the same CDR3. The chain joins TRBV5-5 to TRBJ1-5; the match to TRBD1 covers 7 bases. The CDR3 is made up of 13 amino acids. The V gene's germline CDR1 is SGHKS and CDR2 YYEKEE (reference sequence). V trimming: 2 bases; J trimming: 5 bases; junction bases outside the gene matches: 1. CDR3 loop: CASSFQGDQPQHF. The CDR3 DNA reads TGTGCCAGCAGCTTTCAGGGGGATCAGCCCCAGCATTTT.

The gene calls are TRBV6-1 and TRBJ2-3; possible D gene TRBD1, 5 bases. This CDR3 has 15 residues. CDR1 and CDR2 (germline): MNHNS, SASEGT. Between the trimmed V and J ends, which lost 3 bases and 2 bases, there was a span of 12 bases. The CDR3 protein is CASSDPRGNTDTQYF. The CDR3 DNA follows: TGTGCCAGCAGTGATCCTAGGGGTAACACAGATACGCAGTATTTT.

With respect to this clone: An end of the junction does not agree with germline; a read error may underlie this. The chain couples TRBV10-3 to TRBJ2-3, with D unclear. CDR1 ENHRY and CDR2 SYGVKD come from the germline V gene. The CDR3 covers 11 residues. This CDR3 reads CAISDLDTEYF. CDR3 DNA sequence: TGTGCCATCAGCGACCTAGATACGGAGTATTTT.

On this clone: This CDR3 is also generated by other DNA sequences in the sample. The CDR3 DNA is TGTGCCAGCAGTTTCACCTGGGCAGATACGCAGTATTTT. Protein: CASSFTWADTQYF. The chain is built from TRBV27 and TRBJ2-3; no clear D gene. The germline V gene encodes CDR1 MNHEY and CDR2 SMNVEV (reference sequence). Trimming shortened V by 3 bases and J by 4 bases, and 8 bases separated the two germline ends. The CDR3 is 13 amino acids.

As concerns this clone: A much bigger clone sits one base away, suggesting this may be a read error. The chain is built from TRBV7-9 and TRBJ2-7; no clear D gene. The CDR3 has 14 amino acids. Trimming removed 2 bases from V and 0 bases from J, with 8 bases in between. In germline, CDR1 is SEHNR, CDR2 FQNEAQ (reference sequence). As DNA, the CDR3 is TGTGCCAGCAGCTTAAGACCGAGCTCCTACGAGCAGTACTTC. It encodes CASSLRPSSYEQYF.

On this clone itself: The same CDR3 can be traced to other DNA sequences in this sample. The V gene is TRBV9, the J gene TRBJ2-1; the match to TRBD2 covers 11 bases. The length of the CDR3 is 16 residues. In germline, CDR1 is SGDLS, CDR2 YYNGEE. The V and J ends lost 4 bases and 9 bases, in that order; junction bases with no gene match: 12. The CDR3 sequence is CASSTKTSGRGGEQFF. In DNA, the CDR3 is TGTGCCAGCAGCACCAAAACTAGCGGGAGAGGTGGTGAGCAGTTCTTC.

The V gene is TRBV7-7, the J gene TRBJ2-1, with 9 bases that match TRBD2. Germline trimming cut 0 bases from V and 4 bases from J; bases unmatched to any gene: 4. This CDR3 spans 16 amino acids. Germline CDR1 and CDR2: SSHAT and FNYEAQ (reference sequence). Here the CDR3 DNA reads TGTGCCAGCAGCTTAGCCACTAGCGGGCCATACAATGAGCAGTTCTTC. The encoded protein is CASSLATSGPYNEQFF.

This rearrangement joins TRBV4-2 to TRBJ2-5, with 10 bases that match TRBD2. Germline lookup yields CDR1 LGHNA and CDR2 YNFKEQ. The CDR3 runs 18 residues. V dropped 0 bases and J dropped 2; count of bases not matched to a gene: 9. DNA of the CDR3: TGTGCCAGCAGCCAAGAGAGCGTAGCGGGAGGCCTACAAGAGACCCAGTACTTC. It yields the protein CASSQESVAGGLQETQYF.

V gene TRBV27 combines with J gene TRBJ2-7; possibly TRBD2 for D (6 bases). The CDR3 consists of 15 residues. Trimming left V 3 bases short and J 2 bases short, with 14 bases between. Germline CDR1 is MNHEY and CDR2 is SMNVEV (reference sequence). CDR3 protein: CASSFQAGPTYEQYF. As DNA, the CDR3 is TGTGCCAGCAGTTTTCAGGCGGGACCTACCTACGAGCAGTACTTC.

This chain's CDR3 is CASSREGGAVVYEQYF. DNA of the CDR3: TGTGCCAGCAGCAGAGAGGGCGGAGCGGTCGTATACGAGCAGTACTTC. J is TRBJ2-7 and V is TRBV9; a weak D match, TRBD2 (5 bases). This CDR3 has 16 amino acids. The ends were cut back, 4 bases at V and 4 bases at J, with 21 bases in the middle. CDR1 and CDR2 from the germline V gene are SGDLS and YYNGEE.

This chain connects TRBV5-4 to TRBJ2-2; D is unclear. The germline V gene encodes CDR1 SGHNT and CDR2 YYREEE (reference sequence). Trimming removed 1 base from V and 1 base from J, with 5 bases in between. The CDR3 loop spans 14 amino acids. Written as DNA, the CDR3 is TGTGCCAGCAGCTTGCCCCTGAACACCGGGGAGCTGTTTTTT. Its protein product is CASSLPLNTGELFF.

The rearrangement uses TRBV5-6 and TRBJ2-7; tentatively, D is TRBD2 (5 bases). V lost 4 bases and J lost 5, with 10 bases in between. The CDR3 extends over 12 amino acids. Germline assignment: CDR1 SGHDT and CDR2 YYEEEE. The CDR3 coding sequence is TGTGCCAGCAGCCGGACTGTTGACGAGCAGTACTTC. As protein: CASSRTVDEQYF.

This chain uses TRBV28 with TRBJ2-3; D is unclear. Germline CDR1 MDHEN, CDR2 SYDVKM. This CDR3 is built from 14 residues. Trimming stripped 3 bases from V and 6 bases from J, with 13 bases between. CDR3 protein: CASSFWVLVDTQYF. The CDR3, as DNA: TGTGCCAGCAGTTTCTGGGTTTTGGTCGATACGCAGTATTTT.

This clone was observed a single time. This CDR3 is CATSRADSFNEQFF. The CDR3 nucleotides are TGTGCCACCAGCAGGGCCGACAGTTTCAATGAGCAGTTCTTC. The chain couples TRBV15 to TRBJ2-1; a weak D match, TRBD1 (5 bases). The V gene's germline CDR1 is LNHNV and CDR2 YYDKDF (reference sequence). With 3 bases removed from V and 6 bases from J, the gap between germline ends came to 12 bases. This CDR3 is 14 amino acids long.

This sequence joins TRBV7-9 and TRBJ1-1, with TRBD1 matching over 7 bases. The CDR3 is 13 residues long. The ends lost 5 bases at V and 3 bases at J; junction bases unmatched: 3. CDR1 is SEHNR and CDR2 is FQNEAQ in the germline V gene (reference sequence). This chain's CDR3 is CASSGQVDTEAFF. The CDR3 region has the DNA TGTGCCAGCAGCGGACAGGTGGACACTGAAGCTTTCTTT.

The chain recombines TRBV7-7 with TRBJ1-1; 8 nucleotides match TRBD1. This CDR3 is built from 14 residues. V lost 1 base, J lost 5 bases, and 3 bases stayed unmatched. Germline V lookup: CDR1 SSHAT, CDR2 FNYEAQ (reference sequence). CDR3 sequence: CASSLEYRGTEAFF. The DNA of the CDR3 is TGTGCCAGCAGCTTAGAATACAGGGGGACTGAAGCTTTCTTT.

V and J are TRBV5-4 and TRBJ1-1; D is uncertain. Germline V gene lookup returns CDR1 SGHNT and CDR2 YYREEE (reference sequence). The V end was cut by 0 bases, the J end by 1 base, with 13 bases between. The CDR3 is made up of 16 amino acids. The CDR3 DNA follows: TGTGCCAGCAGCTTGGTAGAGGGAATACAGAACACTGAAGCTTTCTTT. Translating gives CASSLVEGIQNTEAFF.